This T cell receptor (beta chain) was profiled in a study of CD8+CD57+ T cells in acquired aplastic anemia. Overall study context: DNA per sorted CD4+ or CD8+ sample ranged about 0.19 to 30 ug, averaging about 2.9 ug. General study findings and limits: Some 27 CD8+ CDR3 sequences were shared between patients and controls. No significant patient-versus-control difference appeared in CD8+ Simpson's diversity.

Both TCR beta VDJ combination and CDR3 sequence profiling were carried out. Genomic DNA was the template for this profiling. TCRdb independently ran MiXCR on the reads; one entry per CDR3 protein. This sample has 200,000 to 250,000 distinct CDR3 sequences, with around half found just once. Concerning this clonotype: Its matching antigen is unknown.

All sequencing subjects had displayed CD8+CD57+ cell expansion on flow cytometry. The diagnosis in all patients was severe acquired aplastic anemia. The CDR3 totals 13 residues. V lost 6 bases and J 7 bases, leaving 12 bases between the germline ends. Per the germline V gene, CDR1 is SEHNR and CDR2 is FQNEAQ (reference sequence). The specimen sequenced was sorted CD4+, CD8+, or CD8+CD57+ T cells (not recorded which) from PBMCs. The clonotype comes from a human donor with aplastic anemia. The rearrangement links TRBV7-9 to TRBJ1-4; D uncertain. CDR3 nucleotides: TGTGCCAGCAGTTCCAGACGGGGTGAAAAACTGTTTTTT. It encodes CASSSRRGEKLFF.